These 13 T cell receptor beta chains came from one sample sequenced in a study of T cell responses to AZD1222 COVID-19 vaccine. This table comes from immunoSEQ multiplex PCR, and its TCRdb copy is limited to in-frame clones, with some not included. The data hold a few hundred thousand clones, with about 92% observed a single time. The source was peripheral blood, collected on day 0 of AZD1222 vaccination. These receptors all come from an adult in good health.

This clone was counted once. The J gene is TRBJ2-2, the V gene TRBV5-1; 8 positions match TRBD2. Germline CDR1 and CDR2: SGHRS and YFSETQ. Germline trimming cut 4 bases from V and 2 bases from J; bases unmatched to any gene: 7. This CDR3 is built from 16 residues. DNA of the CDR3: TGCGCCAGCAGCGAAAGCGGGAGCCTTAACACCGGGGAGCTGTTTTTT. It translates to CASSESGSLNTGELFF.

V and J are TRBV5-5 and TRBJ2-7; D possibly corresponds to TRBD2 (5 bases). Germline V gene sequence: CDR1 SGHKS, CDR2 YYEKEE (reference sequence). V lost 4 bases and J lost 6, with 14 bases in between. The CDR3 is 13 amino acids. The CDR3 DNA is TGTGCCAGCAGCCAGCCTCGGGGAGCCGAGCAGTACTTC. It is translated as CASSQPRGAEQYF.

This clone came up once. The J gene is TRBJ2-3, the V gene TRBV28; no clear D gene. This CDR3 has 12 residues. From germline, CDR1 is MDHEN and CDR2 SYDVKM. Trimming pared 7 bases from V and 4 bases from J, leaving 9 bases between. CDR3 bases: TGTGCCAGCACCCGACGGGCAGATACGCAGTATTTT. The encoded protein is CASTRRADTQYF.

There are a few counts of this clone. The rearrangement joins TRBV5-1 to TRBJ1-3; 7 bases map to TRBD1. Germline CDR1 and CDR2: SGHRS and YFSETQ. This CDR3 has 14 residues. Trimming at V came to 3 bases and at J to 6 bases, leaving 6 bases not matched to a gene. In nucleotides, the CDR3 is TGCGCCAGCAGCTCGGACAGGAAGGCAAACACCATATATTTT. Its protein is CASSSDRKANTIYF.

The rearrangement uses TRBV7-3 and TRBJ2-7; D might be TRBD1 (5 bases). The V gene lost 5 bases and the J gene lost 5 bases, with 10 bases spanning the gap. The length of the CDR3 is 12 residues. Germline values: CDR1 SGHTA, CDR2 FQGTGA. In DNA, the CDR3 is TGTGCCAGCAGCCTGCAGGGCCACGAGCAGTACTTC. Translating it yields CASSLQGHEQYF.

This sequence joins TRBV3-1 (or the pseudogene TRBV3-2) and TRBJ1-1; 7 bases match TRBD1. This CDR3 region has 13 residues. Germline assignment: CDR1 LGHDT and CDR2 YNNKEL (reference sequence). Trimming at V came to 4 bases and at J to 11 bases, leaving 10 bases not matched to a gene. The CDR3: CASSLTGPRRAFF. The CDR3 DNA follows: TGTGCCAGCAGCCTGACAGGGCCGAGGCGGGCTTTCTTT.

The chain has TRBV5-8 and TRBJ1-2; D is ambiguous. CDR3 size: 13 residues. The V and J ends lost 4 bases and 0 bases respectively, with 7 bases between them. Germline V gives CDR1 SGHTS, CDR2 YDEGEE. The CDR3 sequence: CASSPRANYGYTF. The CDR3 region has the DNA TGTGCCAGCAGCCCCCGGGCTAACTATGGCTACACCTTC. Together with reference TRBV5-8 and TRBJ1-2, the CDR3 gives the full variable domain: EAGVTQSPTHLIKTRGQQATLRCSPISGHTSVYWYQQALGLGLQFLLWYDEGEERNRGNFPPRFSGRQFPNYSSELNVNALELEDSALYLCASSPRANYGYTFGSGTRLTVV.

The CDR3 DNA reads as TGTGCCAGCAGCTTACAGACTAGCGGGAACACCGGGGAGCTGTTTTTT. Its translation is CASSLQTSGNTGELFF. The chain couples TRBV7-3 to TRBJ2-2, with 9 bases fitting TRBD2. The V and J ends lost 2 bases and 1 base, in that order; junction bases with no gene match: 2. The CDR3 is made up of 16 amino acids. The germline CDR1 and CDR2 sequences are SGHTA and FQGTGA.

The sample holds one count of this clone. CDR3 sequence (DNA): TGTGCCAGCAGCTTAAGGGCAGGGTGGTTAAGCTCCTATAATTCACCCCTCCACTTT. This codes for CASSLRAGWLSSYNSPLHF. The rearrangement joins TRBV11-2 to TRBJ1-6; D might be TRBD1 (5 bases). Germline CDR1 and CDR2: SGHAT and FQNNGV. The ends were cut back, 2 bases at V and 0 bases at J, with 17 bases in the middle. The CDR3 is made up of 19 amino acids.

The chain recombines TRBV5-6 with TRBJ1-1; 7 bases align to TRBD1. J lost 7 bases, V lost 1 base, and 7 bases had no gene match. Germline-derived CDR1 and CDR2 are SGHDT and YYEEEE. This CDR3 comprises 14 residues. The CDR3 spells CASSLPRGIGEAFF. For the CDR3, the DNA is TGTGCCAGCAGCTTGCCCAGGGGGATTGGTGAAGCTTTCTTT. Together with reference TRBV5-6 and TRBJ1-1, the CDR3 gives the full variable domain: DAGVTQSPTHLIKTRGQQVTLRCSPKSGHDTVSWYQQALGQGPQFIFQYYEEEERQRGNFPDRFSGHQFPNYSSELNVNALLLGDSALYLCASSLPRGIGEAFFGQGTRLTVV.

The gene calls are TRBV5-4 and TRBJ2-3, with D hard to call. The germline V and J ends were trimmed by 0 bases and 2 bases, with 10 bases remaining between them. The CDR3 loop spans 15 amino acids. The germline CDR1 and CDR2 sequences are SGHNT and YYREEE (reference sequence). The CDR3 region is CASSLAARSTDTQYF. CDR3 DNA: TGTGCCAGCAGCTTGGCCGCGCGGTCCACAGATACGCAGTATTTT.

The V call is TRBV6-5, the J call TRBJ1-1, with D hard to call. The V and J ends lost 2 bases and 3 bases respectively, with 7 bases between them. The CDR3 contains 13 residues. Per germline, CDR1 MNHEY and CDR2 SVGAGI. The CDR3 loop reads CASSYGWDTEAFF. The DNA of the CDR3 is TGTGCCAGCAGTTACGGCTGGGACACTGAAGCTTTCTTT.

This rearrangement joins TRBV19 to TRBJ2-7; either TRBD1 or TRBD2 may fit D (5 bases each). This CDR3 region has 15 residues. The V end was cut by 6 bases, the J end by 2 bases, with 17 bases between. Germline loops: CDR1 LNHDA, CDR2 SQIVND (reference sequence). CDR3 residues: CASSLYGTGPYEQYF. In DNA form, the CDR3 reads TGTGCCAGTAGCCTCTACGGGACCGGCCCCTACGAGCAGTACTTC.